The next 6 T cell receptor beta chains were all read from a single sample in a study. MiXCR was run by TCRdb on the RT-PCR reads, yielding one entry per CDR3 protein. The sample contains around 700,000 distinct CDR3 sequences, 14% of which appear only once. Material for sequencing was memory CD4+ T cells from blood. These receptors were collected from a female donor in good health, serving as a healthy control.

This clonotype was observed many times. This chain connects TRBV4-3 to TRBJ1-2; D gene uncertain. The CDR3 is made up of 12 amino acids. Germline V gene data show CDR1 as LGHNA and CDR2 as YSLEER. Between the trimmed V and J ends, which lost 1 base and 8 bases, there was a span of 8 bases. The CDR3 DNA reads TGCGCCAGCAGCCAAGTGGCCGGGGGCTACACCTTC. Its translation is CASSQVAGGYTF.

This clonotype was seen a handful of times. This chain uses TRBV7-2 with TRBJ2-5; TRBD2 matches at 11 bases. The CDR3 loop spans 17 amino acids. The trim removed 1 base at V and 4 bases at J, leaving 8 bases unmatched. Germline V lookup: CDR1 SGHTA, CDR2 FQGNSA. CDR3 region: CASSLVFLAGGGETQYF. In nucleotides, the CDR3 is TGTGCCAGCAGCTTAGTATTTCTAGCGGGAGGAGGAGAGACCCAGTACTTC.

This clonotype was seen only a few times. V usage is TRBV5-1 and J usage is TRBJ1-1; D gene unclear. Germline assignment: CDR1 SGHRS and CDR2 YFSETQ. CDR3 length: 17 residues. The ends were cut back, 4 bases at V and 0 bases at J, with 19 bases in the middle. CDR3 in DNA: TGCGCCAGCAGCGTAGACGGTAGATTACCTATGAACACTGAAGCTTTCTTT. Protein: CASSVDGRLPMNTEAFF.

This clonotype was seen at least ten times. CDR3 residues: CASSWKQGAGQPQHF. The DNA for the CDR3 is TGTGCCAGCAGTTGGAAGCAGGGGGCCGGTCAGCCCCAGCATTTT. V is TRBV6-5 and J is TRBJ1-5, with TRBD1 identical over 8 bases. Germline lookup yields CDR1 MNHEY and CDR2 SVGAGI. V lost 4 bases, J lost 6 bases, and 8 bases stayed unmatched. The CDR3 contains 15 residues.

The table lists this clonotype with many counts. V usage is TRBV10-3 and J usage is TRBJ1-5; D is unresolved. V was pared by 0 bases and J by 6 bases, with 6 bases between. This CDR3 region has 13 residues. The germline V gene has CDR1 ENHRY and CDR2 SYGVKD. The CDR3: CAISESEFQPQHF. In nucleotides, the CDR3 is TGTGCCATCAGTGAGTCGGAGTTTCAGCCCCAGCATTTT.

In this sample, this clonotype turned up once. The V gene is TRBV6-1, the J gene TRBJ2-3; TRBD2 might be the D (5 bases). CDR3 length: 12 residues. Germline V gene data show CDR1 as MNHNS and CDR2 as SASEGT. V shed 4 bases and J shed 10 bases, with 12 bases lying between them. In DNA, the CDR3 is TGTGCCAGCAGTGTCCCACTGGGAGCGCAGTATTTT. Its translation is CASSVPLGAQYF.